Listed here are 32 T cell receptor beta chains from one sample, sequenced in a study of CD8 T cells in Susac syndrome. RNA, at about 0.5 to 1 ug, was reverse transcribed with random hexamers. TCRdb used MiXCR to reprocess the immunoSEQ multiplex PCR reads, holding one entry per CDR3 protein. Here the sample spans roughly 200,000 distinct CDR3 sequences, roughly 94% being singletons. Input material: CD4+ T cells from PBMCs. Source of these receptors: a human donor in good health.

This chain uses TRBV20-1 with TRBJ1-2, with unresolved D. This CDR3 is built from 9 residues. CDR1 DFQATT and CDR2 SNEGSKA come from the germline V gene (reference sequence). The CDR3 coding sequence is TGCATTCCAAACTATGGCTACACCTTC. Residues: CIPNYGYTF.

V gene TRBV20-1 combines with J gene TRBJ2-5; D not resolved. Looked up from germline, CDR1 is DFQATT and CDR2 is SNEGSKA (reference sequence). The V and J ends lost 4 bases and 0 bases respectively, with 9 bases between them. This CDR3 has 13 amino acids. Here the CDR3 reads CSATSRNQETQYF. DNA of the CDR3: TGCAGTGCTACTTCGAGAAACCAAGAGACCCAGTACTTC.

CDR3 in amino acids: CASQGGVSTDTQYF. The CDR3 DNA follows: TGTGCCTCCCAAGGGGGGGTAAGCACAGATACGCAGTATTTT. This chain joins TRBV27 and TRBJ2-3; D is perhaps TRBD2 (7 bases). This CDR3 comprises 14 residues. From germline, CDR1 is MNHEY and CDR2 SMNVEV (reference sequence). The V and J ends lost 11 bases and 0 bases respectively, with 15 bases between them.

This clonotype was seen just once. V usage is TRBV20-1 and J usage is TRBJ2-2, with a tentative D call TRBD1 (6 bases). The V end lost 3 bases, the J end lost 7 bases, and 15 bases lay between the germline ends. The CDR3 has 14 amino acids. CDR1 is DFQATT and CDR2 is SNEGSKA in the germline V gene (reference sequence). This chain's CDR3 is CSASLQGLIGELFF. The CDR3 nucleotides read TGCAGTGCTAGTCTCCAGGGGCTGATCGGGGAGCTGTTTTTT.

The chain joins TRBV3-1 to TRBJ2-1; D is undetermined. Looked up from germline, CDR1 is LGHDT and CDR2 is YNNKEL (reference sequence). This CDR3 contains 16 residues. V dropped 3 bases and J dropped 8 bases, with 20 bases sitting between them. CDR3 nucleotide sequence: TGTGCCAGCAGCCACCTCATTAGAACCCACCACCATGAGCAGTTCTTC. It encodes CASSHLIRTHHHEQFF.

This sequence joins TRBV18 and TRBJ2-7, with 11 nucleotides matching TRBD2. Germline trimming cut 2 bases from V and 7 bases from J; bases unmatched to any gene: 13. The CDR3 spans 17 residues. The germline V gene has CDR1 KGHSH and CDR2 LQKENI. CDR3 in DNA: TGTGCCAGCTCACCAGAAATAACCGGGACTAGCGGTCATGAGCAGTACGTC. This gives the protein CASSPEITGTSGHEQYV.

This rearrangement joins TRBV5-1 to TRBJ2-1; 10 nucleotides align to TRBD1. Germline CDR1 reads SGHRS; CDR2 reads YFSETQ. V shed 1 base and J 6 bases; nucleotides not matched to a gene: 4. This CDR3 is 15 amino acids long. Here the CDR3 DNA reads TGCGCCAGCAGCTTGCGGACAGGGGGTGGCAATGAGCAGTTCTTC. The encoded protein is CASSLRTGGGNEQFF.

The gene calls are TRBV29-1 and TRBJ1-1; D is uncertain. CDR3 length: 11 residues. Per germline, CDR1 SQVTM and CDR2 ANQGSEA. The V gene lost 4 bases and the J gene lost 5 bases, with 8 bases spanning the gap. The CDR3 DNA reads as TGCAGCGTTGTGTGGTATACTGAAGCTTTCTTT. Translation gives CSVVWYTEAFF.

The chain is built from TRBV29-1 and TRBJ2-2; D is perhaps TRBD1 (6 bases). The CDR3 sequence is 15 residues long. CDR1 and CDR2 (germline): SQVTM, ANQGSEA. The V and J ends lost 6 bases and 2 bases respectively, with 16 bases between them. The CDR3 loop reads CSVESGQKNTGELFF. The CDR3, as DNA: TGCAGCGTCGAGTCCGGACAGAAAAACACCGGGGAGCTGTTTTTT.

This chain uses TRBV19 with TRBJ2-7; 9 bases map to TRBD1. Looked up from germline, CDR1 is LNHDA and CDR2 is SQIVND (reference sequence). The V segment lost 6 bases and the J segment 3 bases; nucleotides outside the gene matches: 9. The CDR3 spans 15 residues. CDR3 in amino acids: CASSQTGQGIYEQYF. In DNA, the CDR3 is TGTGCCAGTAGCCAAACGGGACAGGGAATCTACGAGCAGTACTTC.

J is TRBJ2-3 and V is TRBV20-1; D not certain. The CDR3 covers 14 residues. With 3 bases removed from V and 9 bases from J, the gap between germline ends came to 19 bases. From germline, CDR1 is DFQATT and CDR2 SNEGSKA (reference sequence). The CDR3 DNA is TGCAGTGCTAGCTCCCCCCTGGGGTCGCCCACGCAGTATTTT. The encoded protein is CSASSPLGSPTQYF.

The rearrangement joins TRBV3-1 to TRBJ2-6; D is unresolved. CDR3 length: 13 residues. V was shortened by 3 bases and J by 4 bases, with 4 bases between the two germline ends. The germline V gene has CDR1 LGHDT and CDR2 YNNKEL (reference sequence). The CDR3 DNA is TGTGCCAGCAGCCAGCCCGGGGCCAACGTCCTGACTTTC. Its protein is CASSQPGANVLTF.

V and J are TRBV2 and TRBJ1-2; D unresolved. V was shortened by 5 bases and J by 6 bases, with 4 bases between the two germline ends. This CDR3 has 10 residues. Germline CDR1 SNHLY, CDR2 FYNNEI. The CDR3 DNA reads as TGTGCCAGCAGTTTTGATGGCTACACCTTC. Its translation is CASSFDGYTF.

The chain joins TRBV2 to TRBJ1-2; the D gene is possibly TRBD1 (5 bases). With 2 bases removed from V and 7 bases from J, the gap between germline ends came to 17 bases. The CDR3 extends over 15 amino acids. CDR1 is SNHLY and CDR2 is FYNNEI in the germline V gene. The CDR3 spells CASSERSGAFSGYTF. CDR3 sequence (DNA): TGTGCCAGCAGTGAAAGGTCCGGGGCTTTCTCTGGCTACACCTTC.

The chain is built from TRBV9 and TRBJ2-1; D unresolved. The germline V gene has CDR1 SGDLS and CDR2 YYNGEE. Trimming removed 0 bases from V and 7 bases from J, with 20 bases in between. This CDR3 has 17 residues. CDR3 in DNA: TGTGCCAGCAGCGTAGCTACACGCGACCCCGGATTGAATGAGCAGTTCTTC. Encoded protein: CASSVATRDPGLNEQFF.

The CDR3 bases are TGTGCCAGCAGTTCCTGGTTAGGTGGTAGCTCCTACGAGCAGTACTTC. This sequence encodes CASSSWLGGSSYEQYF. The chain uses TRBV7-4 and TRBJ2-7; no definite D call. The germline V gene encodes CDR1 SGHVT and CDR2 SQSDAQ. Trimming removed 6 bases at V and 0 bases at J, with 18 bases between. The CDR3 consists of 16 residues.

This rearrangement joins TRBV20-1 to TRBJ2-1; 10 nucleotides agree with TRBD2. The ends lost 5 bases at V and 4 bases at J; junction bases unmatched: 8. Germline V gene data show CDR1 as DFQATT and CDR2 as SNEGSKA (reference sequence). CDR3 size: 15 residues. The CDR3: CSAPGIAGGYNEQFF. For the CDR3, the DNA is TGCAGTGCTCCCGGGATAGCGGGGGGTTACAATGAGCAGTTCTTC.

The chain has TRBV5-1 and TRBJ1-4; maybe TRBD1 (6 bases). V was pared by 0 bases and J by 6 bases, with 15 bases between. The germline gives CDR1 SGHRS, CDR2 YFSETQ. CDR3 length equals 16 residues. CDR3 in amino acids: CASSLAQGLSDEKLFF. The CDR3 DNA sequence: TGCGCCAGCAGCTTGGCCCAGGGGCTTTCGGATGAAAAACTGTTTTTT.

This rearrangement joins TRBV20-1 to TRBJ2-5, with D uncertain. This CDR3 has 14 amino acids. Trimming shortened V by 1 base and J by 5 bases, and 14 bases separated the two germline ends. CDR1 DFQATT and CDR2 SNEGSKA come from the germline V gene (reference sequence). The CDR3 DNA sequence: TGCAGTGCTAGAGGTTCGGGTGTGCAGGAGACCCAGTACTTC. Residues: CSARGSGVQETQYF.

The chain couples TRBV25-1 to TRBJ2-4; 7 bases map to TRBD1. V was pared by 6 bases and J by 5 bases, with 16 bases of the junction left unmatched. In germline, CDR1 is MGHDK, CDR2 SYGVNS. The length of the CDR3 is 17 residues. The CDR3 coding sequence is TGTGCCAGCAGAAGGGAAGAATTCGACAGGGTGGAAAACATTCAGTACTTC. This encodes CASRREEFDRVENIQYF.

This chain joins TRBV2 and TRBJ2-3; D is undetermined. The length of the CDR3 is 13 residues. Trimming pared 2 bases from V and 8 bases from J, leaving 11 bases between. From germline, CDR1 is SNHLY and CDR2 FYNNEI. CDR3 bases: TGTGCCAGCAGTGAACCCCTTCTTCTTACGCAGTATTTT. Translating it yields CASSEPLLLTQYF.

The chain recombines TRBV29-1 with TRBJ2-1; tentative D call: TRBD1 (6 bases). Germline lookup yields CDR1 SQVTM and CDR2 ANQGSEA. The V and J ends lost 3 bases and 0 bases respectively, with 15 bases between them. The CDR3 runs 16 residues. CDR3 coding DNA: TGCAGCGTTGACGGGACACGAGATAGCTCCTACAATGAGCAGTTCTTC. As protein: CSVDGTRDSSYNEQFF.

This chain uses TRBV12-3 or TRBV12-4 with TRBJ1-4; TRBD1 agrees at 9 bases. This CDR3 comprises 14 residues. Trimming at V came to 5 bases and at J to 5 bases, leaving 3 bases not matched to a gene. In DNA, the CDR3 is TGTGCCAGCAGTCCCGGACAGGGGAATGAAAAACTGTTTTTT. It encodes CASSPGQGNEKLFF.

The CDR3 DNA reads TGTGCCAGCAGCTTAGGACAGACCCGCGCGGGCTACACCTTC. This translates into CASSLGQTRAGYTF. V usage is TRBV7-9 and J usage is TRBJ1-2, with D possibly matching TRBD1 (5 bases). Per the germline V gene, CDR1 is SEHNR and CDR2 is FQNEAQ (reference sequence). V gave up 1 base and J gave up 8 bases, with 14 bases separating them. This CDR3 region has 14 residues. Full variable domain (missing parts from reference TRBV7-9 and TRBJ1-2): DTGVSQNPRHKITKRGQNVTFRCDPISEHNRLYWYRQTLGQGPEFLTYFQNEAQLEKSRLLSDRFSAERPKGSFSTLEIQRTEQGDSAMYLCASSLGQTRAGYTFGSGTRLTVV.

The rearrangement joins TRBV20-1 to TRBJ1-5; TRBD1 aligns across 7 bases. CDR3 length: 16 amino acids. After removal of 0 bases from V and 7 bases from J, the junction contained 12 bases not matched to a gene. CDR1 is DFQATT, CDR2 SNEGSKA, per germline (reference sequence). The CDR3 sequence: CSAREEPGGTGQPQHF. Written as DNA, the CDR3 is TGCAGTGCTAGAGAGGAGCCAGGGGGAACCGGGCAGCCCCAGCATTTT.

The V and J genes are TRBV5-4 and TRBJ1-1; 8 nucleotides align to TRBD1. V was clipped by 3 bases and J by 1 base; unmatched bases: 5. Germline loops: CDR1 SGHNT, CDR2 YYREEE (reference sequence). This CDR3 has 15 amino acids. The CDR3 nucleotides read TGTGCCAGCAGCTCCCCGGGACAGGCGAACACTGAAGCTTTCTTT. Amino acids: CASSSPGQANTEAFF.

The V and J genes are TRBV6-2 or TRBV6-3 and TRBJ1-2; no clear D. Trimming took off 1 base at V and 4 bases at J, with 10 bases between the two ends. From germline, CDR1 is MNHEY and CDR2 SVGEGT. The CDR3 spans 14 residues. In DNA form, the CDR3 reads TGTGCCAGCAGTTACTTACCAACCAGCTATGGCTACACCTTC. It specifies CASSYLPTSYGYTF.

The chain couples TRBV23-1 to TRBJ1-5; 7 bases are a match to TRBD1. TRBV23-1 is labeled an ORF, and its function is uncertain. The CDR3 extends over 16 amino acids. Trimming at V came to 2 bases and at J to 2 bases, leaving 6 bases not matched to a gene. CDR3 loop: CASSQRTGVGNQPQHF. CDR3 sequence (DNA): TGCGCCAGCAGTCAACGGACAGGCGTTGGCAATCAGCCCCAGCATTTT.

This chain uses TRBV2 with TRBJ2-7; the D gene is possibly TRBD2 (7 bases). The CDR3 has 14 residues. Trimming cost V 6 bases and J 2 bases, with 14 bases left between them. Germline V lookup: CDR1 SNHLY, CDR2 FYNNEI. The CDR3 DNA reads as TGTGCCAGCAGGTCACAGGGAGGGGCCTACGAGCAGTACTTC. This codes for CASRSQGGAYEQYF.

The chain recombines TRBV29-1 with TRBJ1-2, with a possible D match to TRBD1 (6 bases). Trimming removed 4 bases from V and 4 bases from J, with 13 bases in between. Per the germline V gene, CDR1 is SQVTM and CDR2 is ANQGSEA. The CDR3 runs to 13 residues. The CDR3 sequence is CSVAGEWGYGYTF. The CDR3 nucleotides read TGCAGCGTTGCAGGGGAATGGGGCTATGGCTACACCTTC. The entire variable domain, with the rest obtained from reference TRBV29-1 and TRBJ1-2, is as follows: SAVISQKPSRDICQRGTSLTIQCQVDSQVTMMFWYRQQPGQSLTLIATANQGSEATYESGFVIDKFPISRPNLTFSTLTVSNMSPEDSSIYLCSVAGEWGYGYTFGSGTRLTVV.

The rearrangement uses TRBV5-1 and TRBJ2-7; 10 positions agree with TRBD1. The ends lost 4 bases at V and 3 bases at J; junction bases unmatched: 7. The germline V gene encodes CDR1 SGHRS and CDR2 YFSETQ. This CDR3 spans 15 amino acids. CDR3 DNA sequence: TGCGCCAGCAGCCCCGATAGGGACAGGGGCTACGAGCAGTACGTC. Its translation is CASSPDRDRGYEQYV.

The rearrangement links TRBV6-2 or TRBV6-3 to TRBJ1-2; perhaps TRBD1 as D (6 bases). Looked up from germline, CDR1 is MNHEY and CDR2 is SVGEGT. Deletions cut 4 bases from V and 6 bases from J, with 30 bases between. This CDR3 region has 19 residues. DNA of the CDR3: TGTGCCAGCAGTTCCCGACAGGCGGGCAGGGATATCTCTAGTCATGGCTACACCTTC. It yields the protein CASSSRQAGRDISSHGYTF.